This note documents a single T cell receptor (beta chain) sequence. Sequencing used immunoSEQ multiplex PCR; TCRdb keeps in-frame clones, though not all of them. The table lists 200,000 to 250,000 clones, 80% to 90% of them singletons, with around 3.8% in the top ten. This entry is derived from a study of blood T cell repertoires in COVID-19. About the study: PBMCs, B-cell-depleted T cells, or T cells provided the cDNA or gDNA that made up the material.

There are 16 residues in the CDR3. Germline-derived CDR1 and CDR2 are SEHNR and FQNEAQ (reference sequence). V was pared by 3 bases and J by 0 bases, with 13 bases between. The source material was PBMCs or T cells enriched from blood (not recorded which). The chain carries TRBV7-9 and TRBJ2-3; D may be TRBD2 (6 bases). This receptor was taken from a woman aged 25 to 39 who had been exposed to COVID-19. In DNA, the CDR3 is TGTGCCAGCAGCTTTAGCGGCCGGTCTAGCACAGATACGCAGTATTTT. This codes for CASSFSGRSSTDTQYF.